These T cell receptor beta chains were read from a single sample in a study of T cells after yellow fever vaccination. TCRdb reanalysed the 5' RACE reads using MiXCR and keeps one entry per CDR3 protein. The table has around 88,000 distinct CDR3 sequences, 10% to 15% seen once. The sequences come from CD8+ T cells not binding an NS4B(214-222) dextramer, sorted from PBMCs, collected approximately 22 days after the first yellow fever vaccination. The receptor source for this set is a man aged 18 to 29 who received the YFV17D yellow fever vaccine. Both conserved end residues are part of each CDR3. Fields, in order: V gene, D gene, J gene, clone size, CDR3 DNA, CDR3 protein. A D gene is named only where the DNA matches it firmly. The size entry is marked missing in some rows and otherwise reads once, few, many or a size class.

>TRBV5-1|NA|TRBJ2-5|few
TGCGCCAGCAGCTCCGACAGAGAAGAGACCCAGTACTTC
CASSSDREETQYF
>TRBV27|NA|TRBJ2-3|NA
TGTGCCAGCAGTTTATACCAGACAGATACGCAGTATTTT
CASSLYQTDTQYF
>TRBV29-1|TRBD2|TRBJ2-2|few
TGCAGCGTGCCCCGGGGGGGGACCGGGGAGCTGTTTTTT
CSVPRGGTGELFF
>TRBV6-5|TRBD2|TRBJ2-3|NA
TGTGCCAGCAGTTACAATCCGGGACTAGCGGGCACAGATACGCAGTATTTT
CASSYNPGLAGTDTQYF
>TRBV20-1|NA|TRBJ1-1|few
TGCAGATGGGGGCGACGATTGACTGAAGCTTTCTTT
CRWGRRLTEAFF
>TRBV4-3|NA|TRBJ2-1|NA
TGCGCCAGCAGCCAGACCCACGGGGCCCTCTACAATGAGCAGTTCTTC
CASSQTHGALYNEQFF
>TRBV11-2|NA|TRBJ1-1|NA
TGTGCCAGCAGCGCCGGTCCAGGGAAGACTGAAGCTTTCTTT
CASSAGPGKTEAFF
>TRBV5-1|NA|TRBJ2-6|NA
TGCGCCAGCCGGGACGGTCTCTTAGGCGGGGCCAACGTCCTGACTTTC
CASRDGLLGGANVLTF
>TRBV20-1|NA|TRBJ2-1|many
TGCAGTGCTAGAGATCAGGGACAAGCCTACAATGAGCAGTTCTTC
CSARDQGQAYNEQFF
>TRBV4-2|NA|TRBJ2-5|NA
TGTGCCAGCAGCCAAGATCAAATCGGTCAAGAGACCCAGTACTTC
CASSQDQIGQETQYF
>TRBV29-1|NA|TRBJ2-1|few
TGCAGCGTCGAAGGGCGATATGAGCAGTTCTTC
CSVEGRYEQFF
>TRBV3-1|TRBD2|TRBJ2-1|few
TGTGCCAGCAGCCAACAAGGACTAGCGGGGGCCTACTCCTACAATGAGCAGTTCTTC
CASSQQGLAGAYSYNEQFF
>TRBV7-8|TRBD1|TRBJ2-6|NA
TGTGCCAGCAGCGCGAGGGGGCCAGGGGTAGCTGGGGCCAACGTCCTGACTTTC
CASSARGPGVAGANVLTF
>TRBV5-1|NA|TRBJ1-1|few
TGCGCCAGCAGCTTGGTCGGAAGAGATGAAGCTTTCTTT
CASSLVGRDEAFF
>TRBV5-4|NA|TRBJ2-2|NA
TGTGCCAGCAGCTTGGCAAGGGAGTCCGGGGAGCTGTTTTTT
CASSLARESGELFF
>TRBV27|TRBD2|TRBJ2-1|NA
TGTGCCAGCAGTATTTTCAGCGGGGGGCATGAGCAGTTCTTC
CASSIFSGGHEQFF
>TRBV4-3|NA|TRBJ1-2|NA
TGCGCCAGCAGCCAAGAGGATCAGGCCAACTATGGCTACACCTTC
CASSQEDQANYGYTF
>TRBV29-1|NA|TRBJ2-1|NA
TGCAGCGTTGATCCAGGATTGAATGAGCAGTTCTTC
CSVDPGLNEQFF
>TRBV7-2|TRBD2|TRBJ2-5|few
TGTGCCAGCACTAGAGGGACTAGCGGGGGCGAGACCCAGTACTTC
CASTRGTSGGETQYF
>TRBV3-1|NA|TRBJ2-1|few
TGTGCCAGCAGCCACATAAACGTTGGCCCGGACGGTGAGCAGTTCTTC
CASSHINVGPDGEQFF
>TRBV12-3/TRBV12-4|NA|TRBJ2-7|few
TGTGCCAGCAGCCATCTCGGGGGACCACCGTACGAGCAGTACTTC
CASSHLGGPPYEQYF
>TRBV5-1|NA|TRBJ1-1|NA
TGCGCCAGCAGCTTATACTCGACTGAAGCTTTCTTT
CASSLYSTEAFF
>TRBV5-4|TRBD2|TRBJ2-1|many
TGTGCCAGCAGCCCCACTAGCGGGGGCCACTACAATGAGCAGTTCTTC
CASSPTSGGHYNEQFF
>TRBV11-2|NA|TRBJ2-5|NA
TGTGCCAGCAGAGAGGGTGCTATAAGAGAGACCCAGTACTTC
CASREGAIRETQYF
>TRBV9|NA|TRBJ2-1|NA
TGTGCCAGCAGCGCCCACAGGGATCGAGTTTCCAATGAGCAGTTCTTC
CASSAHRDRVSNEQFF
>TRBV6-5|NA|TRBJ2-3|NA
TGTGCCAGCAGTTACTCGCGGCCATCGAAGACGGATACGCAGTATTTT
CASSYSRPSKTDTQYF
>TRBV7-8|NA|TRBJ2-3|few
TGTGCCAGCAGCTTTTTGGGGGACGACACAGATACGCAGTATTTT
CASSFLGDDTDTQYF